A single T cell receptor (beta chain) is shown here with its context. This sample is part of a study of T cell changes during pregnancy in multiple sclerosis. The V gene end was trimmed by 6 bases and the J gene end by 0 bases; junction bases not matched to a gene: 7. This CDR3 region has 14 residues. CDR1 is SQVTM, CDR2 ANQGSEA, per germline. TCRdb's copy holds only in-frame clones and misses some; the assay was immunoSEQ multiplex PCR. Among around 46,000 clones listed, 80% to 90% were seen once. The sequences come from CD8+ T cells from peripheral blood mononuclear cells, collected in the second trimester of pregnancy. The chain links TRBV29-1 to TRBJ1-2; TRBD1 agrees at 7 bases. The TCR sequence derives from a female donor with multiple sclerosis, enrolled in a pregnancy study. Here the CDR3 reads CSVEDRTSNYGYTF. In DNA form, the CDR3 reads TGCAGCGTCGAGGACAGGACTTCTAACTATGGCTACACCTTC. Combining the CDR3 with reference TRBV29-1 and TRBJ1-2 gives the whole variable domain SAVISQKPSRDICQRGTSLTIQCQVDSQVTMMFWYRQQPGQSLTLIATANQGSEATYESGFVIDKFPISRPNLTFSTLTVSNMSPEDSSIYLCSVEDRTSNYGYTFGSGTRLTVV.